These 14 T cell receptor beta chains were all obtained from the same sample, sequenced in a study of CD8 T cells in Susac syndrome. Random hexamers primed reverse transcription of about 0.45 to 1 ug RNA. One entry per CDR3 protein, called by TCRdb with MiXCR from the immunoSEQ multiplex PCR reads. This table holds 150,000 to 200,000 distinct CDR3 sequences, roughly 94% found once. The sample consisted of CD4+ T cells from PBMCs. These receptors all come from a human donor with multiple sclerosis.

The chain combines TRBV3-1 with TRBJ1-5; D not certain. The CDR3 totals 15 residues. CDR1 LGHDT and CDR2 YNNKEL come from the germline V gene (reference sequence). V gave up 1 base and J gave up 2 bases, with 9 bases separating them. CDR3 sequence (DNA): TGTGCCAGCAGCCAAGGGGCTGGAGGCAATCAGCCCCAGCATTTT. Translating it yields CASSQGAGGNQPQHF.

The chain combines TRBV7-9 with TRBJ2-1, with D tentatively TRBD2 (6 bases). Germline CDR1 reads SEHNR; CDR2 reads FQNEAQ (reference sequence). The CDR3 is 14 residues long. V gave up 8 bases and J gave up 5 bases, with 16 bases separating them. The CDR3 nucleotides read TGTGCCAGCTTGGGGGGTTTGACACACAATGAGCAGTTCTTC. This gives the protein CASLGGLTHNEQFF.

This chain uses TRBV10-3 with TRBJ1-1; D may be TRBD1 (5 bases). Deletions cut 11 bases from V and 1 base from J, with 14 bases between. Germline V gives CDR1 ENHRY, CDR2 SYGVKD. This CDR3 comprises 13 residues. The CDR3 DNA reads TGTGCCGCTCATGGGGCAGGGAACACTGAAGCTTTCTTT. Protein product: CAAHGAGNTEAFF.

The CDR3 DNA reads TGTGCCTGGAGTACAGCGTGGGGCACTGAAGCTTTCTTT. It codes for CAWSTAWGTEAFF. The V call is TRBV30, the J call TRBJ1-1; D gene uncertain. The CDR3 contains 13 residues. The germline V and J ends were trimmed by 2 bases and 4 bases, with 11 bases remaining between them. Per germline, CDR1 GTSNPN and CDR2 SVGIG (reference sequence).

The V call is TRBV7-9, the J call TRBJ2-7; a possible D gene is TRBD1 (5 bases). The germline V and J ends were trimmed by 2 bases and 4 bases, with 12 bases remaining between them. Germline V gives CDR1 SEHNR, CDR2 FQNEAQ (reference sequence). CDR3 length: 14 amino acids. CDR3 protein: CASSLSLRQYEQYF. The CDR3 DNA sequence: TGTGCCAGCAGCTTAAGCCTTCGACAGTACGAGCAGTACTTC. The full variable domain, its missing parts supplied by reference TRBV7-9 and TRBJ2-7, is DTGVSQNPRHKITKRGQNVTFRCDPISEHNRLYWYRQTLGQGPEFLTYFQNEAQLEKSRLLSDRFSAERPKGSFSTLEIQRTEQGDSAMYLCASSLSLRQYEQYFGPGTRLTVT.

This chain joins TRBV4-3 and TRBJ1-4, with D unclear. The ends were cut back, 0 bases at V and 8 bases at J, with 16 bases in the middle. CDR1 is LGHNA and CDR2 is YSLEER in the germline V gene. The CDR3 totals 16 residues. CDR3 nucleotide sequence: TGCGCCAGCAGCCAAGATTCCTCGGCGTGGCGGGAAAAACTGTTTTTT. Translation gives CASSQDSSAWREKLFF.

V gene TRBV5-1 combines with J gene TRBJ1-2; no clear D gene. Trimming pared 1 base from V and 3 bases from J, leaving 10 bases between. The germline V gene has CDR1 SGHRS and CDR2 YFSETQ. This CDR3 comprises 14 residues. CDR3 protein: CASSLSSADYGYTF. CDR3 nucleotide sequence: TGCGCCAGCAGCTTGAGTTCGGCGGACTATGGCTACACCTTC.

The chain couples TRBV27 to TRBJ2-1; tentatively, D is TRBD1 or TRBD2 (5 bases each). The germline V and J ends were trimmed by 4 bases and 8 bases, with 15 bases remaining between them. The CDR3 is 14 residues long. The germline gives CDR1 MNHEY, CDR2 SMNVEV (reference sequence). The CDR3 coding sequence is TGTGCCAGCAGTTCCCCGGGACGCAGACATGAGCAGTTCTTC. Encoded protein: CASSSPGRRHEQFF.

The chain links TRBV3-1 to TRBJ1-5; a weak D match, TRBD1 (5 bases). The length of the CDR3 is 13 residues. In germline, CDR1 is LGHDT, CDR2 YNNKEL (reference sequence). Trimming pared 0 bases from V and 5 bases from J, leaving 5 bases between. The CDR3 DNA reads TGTGCCAGCAGCCAAGACAGGGATCAGCCCCAGCATTTT. This encodes CASSQDRDQPQHF.

The chain has TRBV20-1 and TRBJ2-1, with 8 bases matching TRBD2. V gave up 5 bases and J gave up 7 bases; unmatched junction bases: 7. The CDR3 is made up of 13 amino acids. Germline V gene data show CDR1 as DFQATT and CDR2 as SNEGSKA (reference sequence). The chain's CDR3 is CSASAGVGNEQFF. Here the CDR3 DNA reads TGCAGTGCTTCAGCGGGAGTTGGTAATGAGCAGTTCTTC.

This rearrangement joins TRBV19 to TRBJ1-1, with a tentative D call TRBD1 (6 bases). CDR3 length equals 14 residues. The germline V gene encodes CDR1 LNHDA and CDR2 SQIVND (reference sequence). The V gene lost 4 bases and the J gene lost 0 bases, with 9 bases spanning the gap. The CDR3: CASSNSGVNTEAFF. The CDR3 region has the DNA TGTGCCAGTAGTAACTCAGGGGTGAACACTGAAGCTTTCTTT.

V usage is TRBV29-1 and J usage is TRBJ1-3, with D perhaps matching TRBD1 (5 bases). The CDR3 covers 13 residues. Germline lookup yields CDR1 SQVTM and CDR2 ANQGSEA. Trimming cost V 4 bases and J 4 bases, with 11 bases left between them. The CDR3 nucleotides are TGCAGCGTTGCTCAGGGTGCAGGAAACACCATATATTTT. This encodes CSVAQGAGNTIYF.

The J gene is TRBJ1-3, the V gene TRBV7-2; D not resolved. The CDR3 extends over 17 amino acids. Germline-derived CDR1 and CDR2 are SGHTA and FQGNSA. Trimming stripped 1 base from V and 1 base from J, with 14 bases between. The CDR3, as DNA: TGTGCCAGCAGCTTAGGTGGCACCTTGGGGTCTGGAAACACCATATATTTT. Translated, it gives CASSLGGTLGSGNTIYF.

The rearrangement uses TRBV5-4 and TRBJ1-2, with D perhaps matching TRBD1 (6 bases). The germline V gene encodes CDR1 SGHNT and CDR2 YYREEE (reference sequence). CDR3 size: 15 residues. Trimming removed 8 bases from V and 0 bases from J, with 17 bases in between. CDR3 region: CASMTGSSANYGYTF. CDR3 DNA: TGTGCCAGTATGACAGGCTCTTCAGCTAACTATGGCTACACCTTC.